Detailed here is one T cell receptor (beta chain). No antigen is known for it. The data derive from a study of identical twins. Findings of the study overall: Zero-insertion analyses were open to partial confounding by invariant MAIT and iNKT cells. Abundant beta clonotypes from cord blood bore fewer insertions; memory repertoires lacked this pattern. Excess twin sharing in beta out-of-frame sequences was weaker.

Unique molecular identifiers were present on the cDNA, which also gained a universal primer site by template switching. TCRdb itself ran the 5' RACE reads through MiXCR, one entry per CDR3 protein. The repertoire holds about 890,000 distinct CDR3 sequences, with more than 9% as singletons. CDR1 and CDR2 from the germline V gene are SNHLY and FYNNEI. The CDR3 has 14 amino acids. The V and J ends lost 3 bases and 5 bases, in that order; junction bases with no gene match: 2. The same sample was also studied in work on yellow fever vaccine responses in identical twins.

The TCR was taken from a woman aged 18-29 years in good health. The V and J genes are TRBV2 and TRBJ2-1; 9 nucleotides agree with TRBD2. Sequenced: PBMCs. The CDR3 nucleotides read TGTGCCAGCAGTGATCCTAGCGGGGACAATGAGCAGTTCTTC. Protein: CASSDPSGDNEQFF.